This entry concerns a single TCR beta chain. The data are from a study of blood T cell repertoires in COVID-19. The wider study: PBMCs, B-cell-depleted T cells, or T cells were the source of the cDNA or gDNA that made up the material.

The data were produced by immunoSEQ multiplex PCR, yet TCRdb's version contains in-frame clones alone and is incomplete. The table shows almost 250,000 clones, with 75% to 90% occurring only once. CDR3 length: 14 amino acids. The germline V gene has CDR1 SEHNR and CDR2 FQNEAQ (reference sequence). Trimming pared 5 bases from V and 2 bases from J, leaving 11 bases between. This study enrolled people aged roughly 18 to 89 from under 25 US geographic areas. Donors in Cohort 3 counted as recovered after two negative PCRs, clearance, or symptom resolution. This receptor was identified in a woman younger than 45 who had recovered from COVID-19. The sequenced sample consisted of PBMCs or T cells enriched from blood (not recorded which). V and J are TRBV7-9 and TRBJ2-3; D is ambiguous. For the CDR3, the DNA is TGTGCCAGCAGCCGCACCATGGCCACAGATACGCAGTATTTT. Amino acid sequence: CASSRTMATDTQYF.